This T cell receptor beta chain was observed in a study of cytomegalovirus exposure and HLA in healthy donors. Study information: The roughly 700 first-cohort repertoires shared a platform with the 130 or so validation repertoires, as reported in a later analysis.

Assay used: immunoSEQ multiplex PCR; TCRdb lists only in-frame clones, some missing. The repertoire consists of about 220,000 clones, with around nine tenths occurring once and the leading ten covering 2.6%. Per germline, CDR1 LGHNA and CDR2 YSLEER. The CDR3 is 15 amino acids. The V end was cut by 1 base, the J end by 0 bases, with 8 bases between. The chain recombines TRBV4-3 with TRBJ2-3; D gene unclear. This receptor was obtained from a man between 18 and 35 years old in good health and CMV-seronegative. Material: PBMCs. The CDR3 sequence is CASSQVPGSTDTQYF. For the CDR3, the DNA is TGCGCCAGCAGCCAAGTTCCGGGTAGCACAGATACGCAGTATTTT.